This T cell receptor (beta chain) was found in a study of cytomegalovirus exposure and HLA in healthy donors (dated by TCRdb to about 2017). Concerning the study at large: An earlier analysis of approximately 640 of the donors reported about 250 Gb of sequence data and about 100 million unique TCR beta sequences from 190 million or so T cells. About 300 gigabases of sequencing data and 80 million or so unique TCR sequences were included in an early release covering about 700 HLA-typed donors. The genetic ancestry cluster associated with self-reported Caucasian donors included around four fifths of the roughly 400 genotyped donors. The study was designed to test whether signatures of past pathogen exposure could be identified by cataloging public T cell receptors. The T cell repertoires of around 730 subjects were profiled by immunosequencing and related to cytomegalovirus serostatus. Along with the roughly 610-subject first cohort, a separate validation cohort of roughly 110 different subjects was used. High-throughput TCR immunosequencing, statistical association of individual TCRs with disease status, and machine learning were combined to predict cytomegalovirus infection status. A later analysis re-analyzed previously published TCR beta repertoires from 550 to 700 donors and added high-resolution HLA genotyping to study TCR occurrence patterns. Rather than using new phenotypic data, the later analysis identified candidate immune exposures from TCR beta sequences and from how often those sequences occurred across donors. In an earlier analysis of over 550 of the donors, high-throughput TCR beta sequencing was used to judge whether each TCR beta V gene segment behaved as functional or pseudogenic. Donor age, sex, ethnicity and CMV serostatus were compiled alongside the repertoire data. Genome-wide SNP genotypes for about 55% of the 666 donors were used in a later genetic analysis, which treated that subset as a discovery cohort. Every discovery cohort repertoire had been produced on one sequencing platform. Both class I and class II loci were covered by HLA typing, at four-digit resolution. Typing coverage differed by locus: A, B, C, DRB1 and DQB1 were typed in roughly 620-640 donors, DQA1 in 522, DPA1 in around 600, and DPB1 in approximately 450. Because of strong linkage in the cohort, roughly five DR-DQ haplotypes were treated as single units for association and clustering. Among roughly 370 genotyped donors of the cohort, an average of about 240,000 unique TCR beta nucleotide sequences were sequenced per donor, approximately 20% of them non-productive.

The CDR3 numbers 16 residues from cysteine through phenylalanine. Only CDR3 DNA is held: 48 bases, read in frame from base 1. Looking up the germline V gene (reference sequence) yields CDR1 SSHAT and CDR2 FNYEAQ. The germline V and J ends show losses of 4 bases and 4 bases respectively, and no gene match explains 11 bases of the junction. In regard to this clone: What antigen it recognizes has not been identified. Per-nucleotide qualities are absent, and no much larger clonotype sits a single base away.

Results the study describes overall, beyond this receptor: While some public TCRs were present in many individuals, most TCR sequences turned up only very rarely across donors. A later analysis found that HLA-associated TCR beta chains were more clonally expanded and had lower generation probabilities than equally common non-associated chains. According to a later analysis, TCR association rates differed among HLA loci, with DRB1 alleles showing the most associated TCRs and HLA-C alleles showing the fewest. An earlier analysis of approximately 500 of the donors showed that most TCR beta V segments appeared in productive rearrangements either about 90% or about 30% of the time, which broadly matched IMGT annotations. In this cohort, only TCR beta chains were sequenced, and detectable features were limited by the absence of alpha or paired-chain data. A cluster of highly shared sequence variants was judged likely to be a technical artifact of the sequencing pipeline. Cytomegalovirus status was reported to be diagnosed by the classifier with high specificity and sensitivity in both the original and validation cohorts. In the study, about 150 TCR beta chains were listed as associated with cytomegalovirus. The presence/absence analyses assumed that sequencing depth was roughly uniform across donors, and that assumption may not be true. According to a later analysis, most CMV-associated TCR beta chains appeared to be HLA-restricted, and the HLA associations seemed to be driven largely by CMV exposure. A later genetic analysis reported fewer N-insertions in productive TCRs among donors in an Asian-associated ancestry cluster than the roughly 720-donor mean. A later analysis associated 15,000 or so TCR beta sequences with specific HLA alleles at a false discovery rate of 0.05. The authors suggested that the approach could potentially be generalized to other disease states and immunological phenotypes. Immune exposure information for the cohort was limited to CMV serostatus. In vitro tests confirmed that a few of the cytomegalovirus-associated TCR beta chains recognize cytomegalovirus antigens. Because some donors lacked HLA typing at each locus, the association tests relied only on the typed subset. Because the 87-base-pair reads could not distinguish some IMGT-functional V segments, including TRBV6-2 and TRBV6-3, those segments were excluded. V-gene and J-gene trimming of TCR beta chains was associated with a missense DCLRE1C variant in a later genetic analysis, and the association was replicated in an independent cohort. A later analysis reported that several top co-occurrence clusters appeared linked to parvovirus B19, influenza, CMV and Epstein-Barr virus. Linkage disequilibrium might explain the correlated functional status among segregating V segments, but an unknown experimental factor could not be ruled out. Because counts were too low, 15 or so rarely observed V segments, including chromosome 9 orphons, were excluded from the earlier analysis of 500 to 700 of the donors. When HLA alleles, especially DR and DQ, strongly co-occurred, attributing TCR associations to individual alleles was difficult. A further reported finding was that TCR beta sequences accurately predicted the HLA-A and HLA-B alleles for most subjects in the first cohort.

Library generation was performed with the immunoSEQ multiplex PCR assay. For the multiplex PCR, a mixture combining 60 forward primers for TCR Vbeta segments and 13 reverse primers for TCR Jbeta segments was used. A multiplex PCR assay on genomic DNA amplified the CDR3 region of rearranged TCR beta genes. Amplified TCR beta libraries were sequenced as 87-base-pair reads on the Illumina HiSeq System. In the original analysis: A later analysis counted about 76 million unique TCR beta chains across the 550 to 700 repertoires, and around 12 million of these chains were shared by at least two donors. To remove PCR and sequencing errors, raw reads were error-corrected and collapsed into unique sequences using a nearest-neighbor algorithm that merged closely related sequences. V, D and J gene segments were assigned by aligning CDR3 sequences to IMGT reference sequences. For a sequence to be retained, at least a six-nucleotide match to both a V gene segment and a J gene segment was required. Rearrangements were called productive when the CDR3 lacked stop codons and stayed in frame with V and J; all others were non-productive. Following IMGT convention, CDR3 was defined as the stretch from the second conserved V-encoded cysteine up to the conserved J-encoded phenylalanine. The earlier analysis of 500 to 650 of the donors excluded any sequence lacking an unambiguous match to a single V gene segment. An earlier analysis of roughly 590 of the donors called V segments functional above 56.7% productive rearrangements and segregating when the between-donor standard deviation exceeded 5%. A statistical classification framework was built for diagnosing cytomegalovirus status from the catalog of TCR beta chain sequences. In a later analysis, TCR nucleotide sequences were compared against IMGT/GENE-DB human TR gene sequences so that V and J genes could be assigned. In a later analysis, CDR3 sequences and most-parsimonious VDJ recombination scenarios were assigned using the TCRdist pipeline. In a later analysis, every TCR beta chain was defined by the combination of its CDR3 amino acid sequence and its V-gene family, and reads without a unique V-gene family were dropped. To address suspected cross-contamination and a sequencing artifact, a later analysis removed a few hundred highly shared, low-generation-probability nucleotide sequences. In a later analysis, a clonal expansion index for each public chain was calculated from normalized within-repertoire ranks of inferred template counts. In a later analysis, generation probabilities were computed using a VDJ recombination model fitted to out-of-frame rearrangements, and the results were checked against IGoR. Hypergeometric tests were used in a later analysis to score TCR-TCR, TCR-HLA and TCR-CMV co-occurrence, with a repertoire-size bias correction applied to the TCR pairs. False discovery rates were estimated in a later analysis by permuting HLA or CMV assignments 20 times. In a later analysis, co-occurring TCRs were grouped using DBSCAN, and TCRdist sequence similarity was added for clustering within HLA-allele-positive subsets. Co-occurrence clustering excluded repertoires with fewer than 30,000 or more than 120,000 public chains, plus five with anomalous nucleotide sharing. What TCRdb holds here is the immuneACCESS table cut down to in-frame rearrangements. Part of the clones is not present; checked against another copy, under half of the missing clones reflect an unresolved V gene, and the others are unexplained. That table supplies the V and J calls and clone size; D and trimming were determined from the DNA. This sample is represented by tens of thousands of clones; roughly 84% of them were singletons. 3.5% to 5% of the sample is in the top ten clones.

The cohort comprised some 730 healthy bone marrow donors. At the time of sampling, every cohort member was nominally healthy, though immune exposures that went unrecorded were likely present. The donor tested CMV seronegative, placing the donor among the 350 to 400 seronegative members of the cohort. A peripheral blood sample was provided by each donor, and peripheral blood mononuclear cells were used for TCR beta sequencing. Genomic DNA extraction from the blood cell samples was performed with the Qiagen DNeasy Blood Extraction Kit. The sequence came from a man aged 25 to 45 in good health and CMV-seronegative. Recombination joined TRBV7-7 with TRBJ2-5, with 8 middle bases fitting TRBD2. Sequenced input: PBMCs. The CDR3 here reads CASSSNSGGAGETQYF. The nucleotides read TGTGCCAGCAGCTCCAATTCCGGGGGGGCGGGAGAGACCCAGTACTTC.